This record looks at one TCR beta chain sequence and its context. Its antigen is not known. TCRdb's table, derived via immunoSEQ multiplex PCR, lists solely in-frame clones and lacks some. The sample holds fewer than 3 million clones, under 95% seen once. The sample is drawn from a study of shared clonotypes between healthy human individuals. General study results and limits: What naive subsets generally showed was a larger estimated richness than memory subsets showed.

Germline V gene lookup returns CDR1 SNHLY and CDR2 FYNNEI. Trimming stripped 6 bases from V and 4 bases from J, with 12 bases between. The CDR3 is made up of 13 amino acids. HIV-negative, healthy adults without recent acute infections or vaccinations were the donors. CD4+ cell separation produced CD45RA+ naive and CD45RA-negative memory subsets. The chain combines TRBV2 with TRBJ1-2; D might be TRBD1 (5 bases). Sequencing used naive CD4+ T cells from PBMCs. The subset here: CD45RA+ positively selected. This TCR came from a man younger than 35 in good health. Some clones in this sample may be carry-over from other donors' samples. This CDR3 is CASRTGGIYGYTF. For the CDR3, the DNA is TGTGCCAGCAGAACCGGGGGGATCTATGGCTACACCTTC.